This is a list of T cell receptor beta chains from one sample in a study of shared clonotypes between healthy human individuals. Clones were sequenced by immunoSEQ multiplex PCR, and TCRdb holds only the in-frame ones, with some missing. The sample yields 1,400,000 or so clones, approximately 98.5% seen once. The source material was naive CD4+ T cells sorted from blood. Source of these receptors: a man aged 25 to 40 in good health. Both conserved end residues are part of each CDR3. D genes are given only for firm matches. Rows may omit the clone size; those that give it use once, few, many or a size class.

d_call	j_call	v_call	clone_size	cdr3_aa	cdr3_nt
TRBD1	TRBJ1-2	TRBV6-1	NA	CASSEWRQGASGYTF	TGTGCCAGCAGTGAATGGAGACAGGGGGCTTCGGGCTACACCTTC
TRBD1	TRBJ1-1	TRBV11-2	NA	CASSLVTGGRTEAFF	TGTGCCAGCAGCTTAGTTACAGGGGGCAGGACTGAAGCTTTCTTT
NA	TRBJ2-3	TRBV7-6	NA	CASSLMTGVTDTQYF	TGTGCCAGCAGCTTAATGACGGGAGTGACAGATACGCAGTATTTT
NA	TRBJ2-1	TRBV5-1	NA	CASSLVTGNNEQFF	TGCGCCAGCAGCTTGGTCACAGGGAACAATGAGCAGTTCTTC
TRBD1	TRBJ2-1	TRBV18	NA	CASSSTGPRAYNEQFF	TGTGCCAGCTCATCGACAGGGCCCAGAGCCTACAATGAGCAGTTCTTC
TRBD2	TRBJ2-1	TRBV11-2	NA	CASSLARLARYNEQFF	TGTGCCAGCAGCTTAGCGAGACTAGCGAGATACAATGAGCAGTTCTTC
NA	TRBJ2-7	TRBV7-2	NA	CASSLGAYEQYF	TGTGCCAGCAGCTTGGGAGCCTACGAGCAGTACTTC
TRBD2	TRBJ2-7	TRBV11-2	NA	CASSSQWGSGRQASEQYF	TGTGCCAGCAGCTCTCAGTGGGGCAGCGGGAGGCAGGCCTCCGAGCAGTACTTC
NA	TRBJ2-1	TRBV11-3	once	CASSPDSRGEQFF	TGTGCCAGCAGCCCGGACTCCCGGGGTGAGCAGTTCTTC
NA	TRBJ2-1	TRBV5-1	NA	CATSYDLGLQFF	TGCGCCACCTCCTATGATCTGGGACTGCAGTTCTTC
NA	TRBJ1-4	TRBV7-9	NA	CASSSTGSGDEKLFF	TGTGCCAGCAGCTCTACAGGGAGTGGGGATGAAAAACTGTTTTTT
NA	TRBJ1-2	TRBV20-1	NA	CSAMTDGYTF	TGCAGTGCTATGACAGATGGCTACACCTTC
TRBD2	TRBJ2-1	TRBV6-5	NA	CASSSGLVSYNEQFF	TGTGCCAGCAGTTCCGGACTAGTCAGCTACAATGAGCAGTTCTTC
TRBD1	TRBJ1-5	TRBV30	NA	CAWSTGQASQPQHF	TGTGCCTGGAGTACGGGACAGGCGAGTCAGCCCCAGCATTTT
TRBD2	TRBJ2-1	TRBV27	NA	CASSLSGLADDEQFF	TGTGCCAGCAGTTTATCGGGACTAGCCGACGATGAGCAGTTCTTC
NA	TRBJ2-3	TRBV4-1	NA	CASSQDGAPSTDTQYF	TGCGCCAGCAGCCAAGATGGGGCCCCTAGCACAGATACGCAGTATTTT
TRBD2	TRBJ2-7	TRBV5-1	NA	CASSPTSGSSYEQYF	TGCGCCAGCAGCCCGACTAGCGGGAGCTCCTACGAGCAGTACTTC
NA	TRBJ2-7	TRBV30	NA	CAWQTDYEQYF	TGTGCCTGGCAGACAGACTACGAGCAGTACTTC
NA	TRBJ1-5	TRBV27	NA	CASSPGDVGGNQPQHF	TGTGCCAGCAGTCCAGGTGACGTAGGGGGGAATCAGCCCCAGCATTTT
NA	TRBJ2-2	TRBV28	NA	CASSLWRANTGELFF	TGTGCCAGCAGTTTGTGGCGGGCCAACACCGGGGAGCTGTTTTTT
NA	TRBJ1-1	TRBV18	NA	CASSPRGAEAFF	TGTGCCAGCTCACCCCGGGGGGCTGAAGCTTTCTTT
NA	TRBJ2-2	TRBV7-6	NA	CASSVGNTGELFF	TGTGCCAGCAGCGTAGGGAACACCGGGGAGCTGTTTTTT
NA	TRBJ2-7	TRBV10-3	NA	CAISSRQNSYEQYF	TGTGCCATCAGTTCCCGACAGAATTCCTACGAGCAGTACTTC
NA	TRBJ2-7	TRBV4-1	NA	CASSLGGSGLWGQYF	TGCGCCAGCAGCCTAGGAGGTAGCGGCCTTTGGGGGCAGTACTTC
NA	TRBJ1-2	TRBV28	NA	CASSPFGWYGYTF	TGTGCCAGCAGCCCCTTCGGATGGTATGGCTACACCTTC
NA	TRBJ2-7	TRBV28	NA	CASSFGQSYEQYF	TGTGCCAGCAGTTTTGGGCAGTCCTACGAGCAGTACTTC
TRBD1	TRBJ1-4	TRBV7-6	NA	CASSLADRGTNEKLFF	TGTGCCAGCAGCTTAGCTGACAGGGGTACTAATGAAAAACTGTTTTTT
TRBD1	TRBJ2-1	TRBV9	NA	CASSPHRGYNEQFF	TGTGCCAGCAGCCCCCACAGGGGCTACAATGAGCAGTTCTTC
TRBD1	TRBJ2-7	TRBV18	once	CASQDGQGDSYEQYF	TGTGCCAGCCAAGATGGACAGGGGGACTCCTACGAGCAGTACTTC
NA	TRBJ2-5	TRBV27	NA	CASKTGTETQYF	TGTGCCAGCAAGACAGGGACTGAGACCCAGTACTTC